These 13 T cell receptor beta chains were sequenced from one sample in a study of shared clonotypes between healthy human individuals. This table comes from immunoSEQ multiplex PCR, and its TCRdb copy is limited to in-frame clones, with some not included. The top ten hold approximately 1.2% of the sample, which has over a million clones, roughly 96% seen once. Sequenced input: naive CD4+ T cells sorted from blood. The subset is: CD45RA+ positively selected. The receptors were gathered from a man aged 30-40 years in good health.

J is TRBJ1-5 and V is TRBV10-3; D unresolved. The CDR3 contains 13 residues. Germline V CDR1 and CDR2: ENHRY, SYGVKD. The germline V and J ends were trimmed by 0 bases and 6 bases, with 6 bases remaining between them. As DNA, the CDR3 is TGTGCCATCAGTGAGTCGAAAGGTCAGCCCCAGCATTTT. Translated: CAISESKGQPQHF.

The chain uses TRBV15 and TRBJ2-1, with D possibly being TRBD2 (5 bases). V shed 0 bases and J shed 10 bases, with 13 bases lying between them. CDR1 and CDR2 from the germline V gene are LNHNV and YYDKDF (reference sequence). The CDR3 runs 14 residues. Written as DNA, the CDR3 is TGTGCCACCAGCAGAGACGTAGCGCAGGTAGAGCAGTTCTTC. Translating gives CATSRDVAQVEQFF.

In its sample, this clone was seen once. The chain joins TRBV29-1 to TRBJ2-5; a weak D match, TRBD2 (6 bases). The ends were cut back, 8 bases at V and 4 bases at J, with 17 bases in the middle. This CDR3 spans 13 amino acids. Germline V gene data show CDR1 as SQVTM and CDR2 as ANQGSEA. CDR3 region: CSRRDREPETQYF. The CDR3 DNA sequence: TGCAGCCGAAGGGACCGGGAGCCAGAGACCCAGTACTTC.

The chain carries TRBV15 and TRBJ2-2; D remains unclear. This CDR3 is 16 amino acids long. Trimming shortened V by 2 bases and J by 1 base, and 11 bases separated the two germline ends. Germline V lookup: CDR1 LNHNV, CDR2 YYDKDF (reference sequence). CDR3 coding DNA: TGTGCCACCAGCAGAAGGGCGGTCATGAACACCGGGGAGCTGTTTTTT. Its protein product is CATSRRAVMNTGELFF.

The CDR3 DNA sequence: TGTGCCAGTAGGCAGGCGTCTAGCGGAGGAACTACTAACAATGAGCAGTTCTTC. It encodes CASRQASSGGTTNNEQFF. The V call is TRBV19, the J call TRBJ2-1; 7 bases agree with TRBD2. There are 18 residues in the CDR3. V was pared by 6 bases and J by 5 bases, with 19 bases of the junction left unmatched. Looked up from germline, CDR1 is LNHDA and CDR2 is SQIVND (reference sequence).

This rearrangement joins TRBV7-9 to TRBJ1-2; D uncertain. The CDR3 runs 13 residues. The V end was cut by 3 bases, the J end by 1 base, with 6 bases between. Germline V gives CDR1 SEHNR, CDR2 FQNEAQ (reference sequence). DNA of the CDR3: TGTGCCAGCAGCTTGGACGGTAACTATGGCTACACCTTC. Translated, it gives CASSLDGNYGYTF.

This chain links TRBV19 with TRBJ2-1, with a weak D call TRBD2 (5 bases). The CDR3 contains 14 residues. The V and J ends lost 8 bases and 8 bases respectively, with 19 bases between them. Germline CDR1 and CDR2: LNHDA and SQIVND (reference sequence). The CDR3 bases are TGTGCCAGTGCTGACTATTCCCAAGTCGATGAGCAGTTCTTC. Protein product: CASADYSQVDEQFF. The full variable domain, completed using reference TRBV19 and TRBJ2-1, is DGGITQSPKYLFRKEGQNVTLSCEQNLNHDAMYWYRQDPGQGLRLIYYSQIVNDFQKGDIAEGYSVSREKKESFPLTVTSAQKNPTAFYLCASADYSQVDEQFFGPGTRLTVL.

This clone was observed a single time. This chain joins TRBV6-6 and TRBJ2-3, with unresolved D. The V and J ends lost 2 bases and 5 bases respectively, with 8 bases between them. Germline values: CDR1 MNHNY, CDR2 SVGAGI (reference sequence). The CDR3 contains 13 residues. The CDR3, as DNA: TGTGCCAGCAGTTACCAACTTCGAGATACGCAGTATTTT. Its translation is CASSYQLRDTQYF.

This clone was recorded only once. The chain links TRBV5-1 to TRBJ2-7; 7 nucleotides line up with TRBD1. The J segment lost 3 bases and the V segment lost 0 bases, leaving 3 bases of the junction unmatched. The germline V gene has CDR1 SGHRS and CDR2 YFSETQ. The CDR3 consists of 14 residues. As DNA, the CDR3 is TGCGCCAGCAGCTTGGGGGGACAGTTCTACGAGCAGTACTTC. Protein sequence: CASSLGGQFYEQYF.

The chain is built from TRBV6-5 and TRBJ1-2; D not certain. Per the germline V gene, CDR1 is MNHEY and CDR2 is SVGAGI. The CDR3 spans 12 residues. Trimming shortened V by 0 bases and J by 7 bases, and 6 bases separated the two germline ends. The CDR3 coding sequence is TGTGCCAGCAGTTACTCGACCGGTGGCTACACCTTC. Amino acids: CASSYSTGGYTF.

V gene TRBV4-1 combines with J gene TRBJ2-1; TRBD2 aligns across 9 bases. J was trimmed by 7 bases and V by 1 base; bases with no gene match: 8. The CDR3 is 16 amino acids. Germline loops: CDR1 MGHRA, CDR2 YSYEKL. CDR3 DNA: TGCGCCAGCAGCCAAGGAGGTGCGGGAGGGCGGAATGAGCAGTTCTTC. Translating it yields CASSQGGAGGRNEQFF.

CDR3 nucleotide sequence: TGTGCCAGCAGAGTACAGGGGAGGGGAAACACCATATATTTT. Its translation: CASRVQGRGNTIYF. This chain links TRBV6-5 with TRBJ1-3; TRBD1 aligns across 7 bases. The CDR3 has 14 amino acids. Germline lookup yields CDR1 MNHEY and CDR2 SVGAGI. V was pared by 6 bases and J by 4 bases, with 6 bases of the junction left unmatched.

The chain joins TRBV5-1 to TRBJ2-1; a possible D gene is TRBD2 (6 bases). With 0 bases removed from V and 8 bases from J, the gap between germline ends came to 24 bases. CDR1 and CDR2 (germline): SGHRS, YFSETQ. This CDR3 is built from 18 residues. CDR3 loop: CASSLARLAGIQWHEQFF. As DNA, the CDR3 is TGCGCCAGCAGCTTGGCCCGACTGGCGGGGATTCAGTGGCATGAGCAGTTCTTC.